Presented here are 27 T cell receptor beta chains from one specimen sequenced in a study of CD8 T cells in ankylosing spondylitis. TCRdb reprocessed the 5' RACE reads via MiXCR and lists one record per CDR3 protein. The table has roughly 150,000 distinct CDR3 sequences, 9.8% seen once. The sample taken for sequencing was blood, either unsorted or a sorted T cell fraction (not recorded which). These receptors originate from a female donor with ankylosing spondylitis or in good health (not recorded which).

This clonotype came up a few times. This rearrangement joins TRBV11-2 to TRBJ2-2, with D unclear. The CDR3 totals 15 residues. V was clipped by 0 bases and J by 7 bases, with 12 bases between them. Germline V gene sequence: CDR1 SGHAT, CDR2 FQNNGV. The CDR3 is CASSLDLGLVGELFF. The CDR3 region has the DNA TGTGCCAGCAGCTTAGATTTGGGTTTGGTCGGGGAGCTGTTTTTT.

This clonotype was found many times. The chain recombines TRBV29-1 with TRBJ2-5; D unclear. CDR1 is SQVTM, CDR2 ANQGSEA, per germline. The length of the CDR3 is 14 residues. Trimming took 2 bases from V and 5 from J, leaving 15 bases between them. The CDR3, as DNA: TGCAGCGTTGAATGGGCCGCCCGTCAGGAGACCCAGTACTTC. Its translation: CSVEWAARQETQYF. Using reference TRBV29-1 and TRBJ2-5 for the parts outside the CDR3, the full variable domain is SAVISQKPSRDICQRGTSLTIQCQVDSQVTMMFWYRQQPGQSLTLIATANQGSEATYESGFVIDKFPISRPNLTFSTLTVSNMSPEDSSIYLCSVEWAARQETQYFGPGTRLLVL.

V is TRBV6-1 and J is TRBJ1-2, with a possible D match to TRBD1 (5 bases). Trimming shortened V by 8 bases and J by 3 bases, and 22 bases separated the two germline ends. The CDR3 length is 16 residues. Germline V gene data show CDR1 as MNHNS and CDR2 as SASEGT. For the CDR3, the DNA is TGTGCCAGCCTTAATCAAGGAGGAGGGACGGACTATGGCTACACCTTC. This encodes CASLNQGGGTDYGYTF.

The rearrangement uses TRBV27 and TRBJ1-5; D gene uncertain. Germline loops: CDR1 MNHEY, CDR2 SMNVEV (reference sequence). This CDR3 spans 15 amino acids. V lost 5 bases, J lost 1 base, and 12 bases lay in between. CDR3 in amino acids: CASSPEGGSNQPQHF. CDR3 coding DNA: TGTGCCAGCAGTCCGGAGGGAGGAAGCAATCAGCCCCAGCATTTT.

This clonotype appeared many times. The chain is built from TRBV20-1 and TRBJ2-1; a weak D match, TRBD2 (5 bases). The CDR3 runs 15 residues. The V gene's germline CDR1 is DFQATT and CDR2 SNEGSKA (reference sequence). The V end lost 3 bases, the J end lost 3 bases, and 15 bases lay between the germline ends. The CDR3 protein is CSASEDGIIYNEQFF. The CDR3 bases are TGCAGTGCTAGCGAGGACGGGATTATCTACAATGAGCAGTTCTTC.

The gene calls are TRBV27 and TRBJ2-3, with 8 bases fitting TRBD1. V shed 1 base and J 5 bases; nucleotides not matched to a gene: 5. The germline V gene has CDR1 MNHEY and CDR2 SMNVEV (reference sequence). This CDR3 has 15 amino acids. The CDR3 DNA is TGTGCCAGCAGTTTATGGGCAGGGGGCGGAGATACGCAGTATTTT. This translates into CASSLWAGGGDTQYF.

This clonotype was found many times. The V and J genes are TRBV7-3 and TRBJ2-5; D gene uncertain. CDR3 length equals 11 residues. CDR1 and CDR2 (germline): SGHTA, FQGTGA. With 11 bases removed from V and 5 bases from J, the gap between germline ends came to 12 bases. In nucleotides, the CDR3 is TGTGCCGGCCCCCTAGGGGAGACCCAGTACTTC. It specifies CAGPLGETQYF.

V and J are TRBV4-3 and TRBJ2-7; D gene unclear. CDR1 is LGHNA and CDR2 is YSLEER in the germline V gene. With 3 bases removed from V and 4 bases from J, the gap between germline ends came to 25 bases. CDR3 length: 18 amino acids. In DNA, the CDR3 is TGCGCCAGCAGCCACTCCGCCCAACTAAATACTATGGGGTACGAGCAGTACTTC. Its protein product is CASSHSAQLNTMGYEQYF.

V usage is TRBV6-1 and J usage is TRBJ2-2; 11 bases agree with TRBD2. The CDR3 is 17 amino acids. From germline, CDR1 is MNHNS and CDR2 SASEGT. V shed 5 bases, J shed 1 base, and the junction held 6 bases outside the gene matches. The DNA for the CDR3 is TGTGCCAGCAGTCCAACTGGGACTAGCGGGAACACCGGGGAGCTGTTTTTT. Its protein is CASSPTGTSGNTGELFF.

This clonotype was seen a few times. The V gene is TRBV15, the J gene TRBJ2-7; unclear D gene. This CDR3 spans 15 amino acids. Germline V gene data show CDR1 as LNHNV and CDR2 as YYDKDF (reference sequence). V lost 5 bases and J 5 bases, leaving 19 bases between the germline ends. In DNA form, the CDR3 reads TGTGCCACCAGCCCCATCCGGTCGAAGGCGGACGAGCAGTACTTC. Protein sequence: CATSPIRSKADEQYF.

The chain carries TRBV11-2 and TRBJ1-5; D gene unclear. V was pared by 1 base and J by 4 bases, with 5 bases between. The CDR3 consists of 13 residues. Germline lookup yields CDR1 SGHAT and CDR2 FQNNGV. CDR3 in DNA: TGTGCCAGCAGCTTAGGAACTAATCAGCCCCAGCATTTT. This encodes CASSLGTNQPQHF. Combining the CDR3 with reference TRBV11-2 and TRBJ1-5 gives the whole variable domain EAGVAQSPRYKIIEKRQSVAFWCNPISGHATLYWYQQILGQGPKLLIQFQNNGVVDDSQLPKDRFSAERLKGVDSTLKIQPAKLEDSAVYLCASSLGTNQPQHFGDGTRLSIL.

CDR3 coding DNA: TGCGCCAGCAGCCAAGCACCGAGTGGTTCACCCCTCCACTTT. Translation: CASSQAPSGSPLHF. The chain recombines TRBV4-1 with TRBJ1-6; D gene ambiguous. V lost 1 base and J 9 bases, leaving 10 bases between the germline ends. CDR1 and CDR2 from the germline V gene are MGHRA and YSYEKL. The CDR3 length is 14 residues.

This clonotype was recorded a few times. V gene TRBV7-8 combines with J gene TRBJ2-3; 9 bases match TRBD2. J lost 5 bases, V lost 0 bases, and 0 bases had no gene match. The length of the CDR3 is 14 residues. Germline CDR1 is SGHVS and CDR2 is FQNEAQ. CDR3 DNA sequence: TGTGCCAGCAGCTTAGCGACTAGCGGAGATACGCAGTATTTT. Amino acids: CASSLATSGDTQYF. Full variable domain (outside the CDR3, taken from reference TRBV7-8 and TRBJ2-3): GAGVSQSPRYKVAKRGQDVALRCDPISGHVSLFWYQQALGQGPEFLTYFQNEAQLDKSGLPSDRFFAERPEGSVSTLKIQRTQQEDSAVYLCASSLATSGDTQYFGPGTRLTVL.

This clonotype showed up many times. The chain is built from TRBV6-5 and TRBJ1-1; weak D call: TRBD1 (6 bases). The CDR3 spans 15 residues. Trimming stripped 0 bases from V and 4 bases from J, with 12 bases between. Germline V CDR1 and CDR2: MNHEY, SVGAGI. The CDR3 region has the DNA TGTGCCAGCAGTTACTCGGGCAGGGGAGGCACTGAAGCTTTCTTT. This codes for CASSYSGRGGTEAFF.

This clonotype was counted many times. The chain is built from TRBV12-3 or TRBV12-4 and TRBJ2-4; the match to TRBD2 covers 11 bases. The CDR3 is 16 residues long. The V and J ends lost 5 bases and 7 bases, in that order; junction bases with no gene match: 10. The CDR3 is CASSPRAGLAANIQYF. CDR3 in DNA: TGTGCCAGCAGTCCCCGCGCGGGACTAGCGGCTAACATTCAGTACTTC.

This clonotype was seen a few times. The rearrangement uses TRBV28 and TRBJ2-7, with unresolved D. The germline V and J ends were trimmed by 4 bases and 1 base, with 11 bases remaining between them. From germline, CDR1 is MDHEN and CDR2 SYDVKM. The CDR3 runs to 14 residues. In DNA form, the CDR3 reads TGTGCCAGCAGTTCCTATGTTCCTTCCTACGAGCAGTACTTC. Amino acids: CASSSYVPSYEQYF.

In its sample, this clonotype was seen many times. The rearrangement joins TRBV24-1 to TRBJ1-5; possibly TRBD1 for D (6 bases). Trimming took 5 bases from V and 6 from J, leaving 10 bases between them. The germline gives CDR1 KGHDR, CDR2 SFDVKD. The CDR3 is 13 amino acids. CDR3 DNA: TGTGCCACCAGTGGACGAGGGGGTCAGCCCCAGCATTTT. It encodes CATSGRGGQPQHF.

This clonotype was counted only a few times. The chain is built from TRBV13 and TRBJ1-1; the D gene is possibly TRBD1 (5 bases). Germline CDR1 PRHDT, CDR2 FYEKMQ (reference sequence). V dropped 5 bases and J dropped 5 bases, with 12 bases sitting between them. The CDR3 has 13 amino acids. CDR3 region: CASSTGPGTEAFF. The CDR3 DNA reads as TGTGCCAGCAGCACTGGGCCAGGGACTGAAGCTTTCTTT.

The chain is built from TRBV11-2 and TRBJ2-5; D ambiguous. This CDR3 is built from 13 residues. CDR1 and CDR2 (germline): SGHAT, FQNNGV. The V and J ends lost 5 bases and 3 bases respectively, with 10 bases between them. The CDR3 DNA reads TGTGCCAGCAGCGTACTCGGAGAAGAGACCCAGTACTTC. Protein product: CASSVLGEETQYF.

V usage is TRBV28 and J usage is TRBJ2-5; D may be TRBD2 (5 bases). The CDR3 consists of 14 residues. Germline values: CDR1 MDHEN, CDR2 SYDVKM. V shed 3 bases and J shed 3 bases, with 11 bases lying between them. In nucleotides, the CDR3 is TGTGCCAGCAGTTTCATCGGGAACGAAGAGACCCAGTACTTC. Translating it yields CASSFIGNEETQYF.

The chain combines TRBV27 with TRBJ2-5, with 12 nucleotides matching TRBD2. The CDR3 contains 16 residues. The germline CDR1 and CDR2 sequences are MNHEY and SMNVEV (reference sequence). Unmatched junction bases numbered 3, after V lost 1 base and J lost 3 bases. In nucleotides, the CDR3 is TGTGCCAGCAGTTTATATTCTAGCGGGAGGGAAGAGACCCAGTACTTC. It is translated as CASSLYSSGREETQYF.

The chain uses TRBV9 and TRBJ1-5, with D perhaps matching TRBD1 (5 bases). The CDR3 has 15 amino acids. Deletions cut 0 bases from V and 3 bases from J, with 10 bases between. In germline, CDR1 is SGDLS, CDR2 YYNGEE. The CDR3 loop reads CASSVAGALNQPQHF. The CDR3 DNA reads as TGTGCCAGCAGCGTAGCCGGGGCCCTCAATCAGCCCCAGCATTTT.

The chain carries TRBV2 and TRBJ2-1, with D perhaps TRBD2 (5 bases). Germline CDR1 SNHLY, CDR2 FYNNEI. V lost 4 bases and J 1 base, leaving 11 bases between the germline ends. This CDR3 spans 15 amino acids. The CDR3 bases are TGTGCCAGCAGTGGGAATAGCGAGTCCTACAATGAGCAGTTCTTC. Translating gives CASSGNSESYNEQFF.

This clonotype was picked up many times. The chain carries TRBV4-2 and TRBJ2-3; D may correspond to TRBD1 or TRBD2 (7 bases each). The CDR3 covers 16 residues. Per the germline V gene, CDR1 is LGHNA and CDR2 is YNFKEQ. V was pared by 0 bases and J by 1 base, with 11 bases between. The CDR3 loop is CASSQEGGTGTDTQYF. CDR3 nucleotides: TGTGCCAGCAGCCAAGAGGGGGGGACAGGCACAGATACGCAGTATTTT.

There are many counts of this clonotype. The gene calls are TRBV5-1 and TRBJ2-1; 10 bases map to TRBD1. The CDR3 extends over 14 amino acids. V lost 8 bases to trimming and J lost 8 bases; unmatched junction nucleotides: 10. Germline V gene sequence: CDR1 SGHRS, CDR2 YFSETQ. CDR3 loop: CASNPGQGFDEQFF. The CDR3 bases are TGCGCCAGTAACCCGGGACAGGGGTTTGATGAGCAGTTCTTC.

The sample holds a few counts of this clonotype. The J gene is TRBJ1-6, the V gene TRBV6-2 or TRBV6-3, with 7 bases lining up with TRBD1. CDR3 length equals 13 residues. The ends lost 6 bases at V and 7 bases at J; junction bases unmatched: 3. Germline V gene lookup returns CDR1 MNHEY and CDR2 SVGEGT. Written as DNA, the CDR3 is TGTGCCAGCAGGACAGGGAACAATTCACCCCTCCACTTT. Translated, it gives CASRTGNNSPLHF.

Only a few counts were recorded for this clonotype. The chain uses TRBV19 and TRBJ2-1, with D possibly matching TRBD2 (5 bases). V lost 1 base and J 9 bases, leaving 10 bases between the germline ends. This CDR3 is built from 13 residues. Germline lookup yields CDR1 LNHDA and CDR2 SQIVND (reference sequence). CDR3 in DNA: TGTGCCAGTAGTATAGCCCCCCGGGGTGAGCAGTTCTTC. This translates into CASSIAPRGEQFF.